Presented here are 2 T cell receptor beta chains from one specimen sequenced in a study of CD8+ T cells in alopecia areata. cDNA prepared by RNA extraction and subsequent reverse transcription served as the template for sequencing. Clones were sequenced by immunoSEQ multiplex PCR, and TCRdb holds only the in-frame ones, with some missing. The table records about 150,000 clones, 40% to 60% of them present only once. The sample here was CD8+ T cells sorted from blood, taken at week 0. The receptors here all came from a human donor with alopecia areata.

The chain uses TRBV7-9 and TRBJ2-7; D gene uncertain. The length of the CDR3 is 13 residues. Germline assignment: CDR1 SEHNR and CDR2 FQNEAQ (reference sequence). Trimming left V 3 bases short and J 7 bases short, with 13 bases between. The CDR3 region is CASSLGMKGEQYF. The CDR3 nucleotides read TGTGCCAGCAGCTTGGGGATGAAGGGAGAGCAGTACTTC.

This rearrangement joins TRBV30 to TRBJ2-6; D is ambiguous. Germline loops: CDR1 GTSNPN, CDR2 SVGIG (reference sequence). V lost 4 bases, J lost 4 bases, and 11 bases lay in between. The CDR3 covers 14 residues. CDR3 nucleotide sequence: TGTGCCTGGACCACACCCCAGGGGGCCAACGTCCTGACTTTC. Its protein is CAWTTPQGANVLTF.